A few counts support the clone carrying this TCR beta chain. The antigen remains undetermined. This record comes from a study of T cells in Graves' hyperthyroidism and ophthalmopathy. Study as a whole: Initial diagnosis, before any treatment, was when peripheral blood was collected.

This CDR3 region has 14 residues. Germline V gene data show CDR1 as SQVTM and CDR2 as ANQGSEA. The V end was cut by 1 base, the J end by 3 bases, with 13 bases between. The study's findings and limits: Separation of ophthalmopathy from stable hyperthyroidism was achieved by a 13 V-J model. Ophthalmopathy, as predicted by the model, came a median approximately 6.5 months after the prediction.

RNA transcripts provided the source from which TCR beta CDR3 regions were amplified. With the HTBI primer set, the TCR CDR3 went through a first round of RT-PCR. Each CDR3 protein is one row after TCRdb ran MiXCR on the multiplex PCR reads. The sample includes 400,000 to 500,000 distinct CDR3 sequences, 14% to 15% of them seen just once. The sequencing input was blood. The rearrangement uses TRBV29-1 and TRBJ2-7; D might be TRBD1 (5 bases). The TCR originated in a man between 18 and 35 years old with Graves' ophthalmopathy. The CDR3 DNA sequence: TGCAGCGTTGAAGCCCAGGACAACAACTACGAGCAGTACTTC. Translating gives CSVEAQDNNYEQYF.